One and the same sample provided the 30 T cell receptor beta chains below, sequenced in a study of beta chain features in type 1 diabetes. Investigators reverse transcribed all isolated RNA, so they sequenced expressed TCRB transcripts. Generated by immunoSEQ multiplex PCR, the TCRdb table keeps only in-frame clones and is missing some. Among around 300,000 clones listed, about 14% were seen once. Sequencing was performed on central memory CD4+ T cells from blood. These receptors all stem from a man aged 30 to 39 in good health.

As regards this clone: It differs at one base from a far larger clone, so likely a read error. The V and J genes are TRBV14 and TRBJ2-2; D is possibly TRBD2 (6 bases). This CDR3 is 14 amino acids long. In germline, CDR1 is SGHDN, CDR2 FVKESK. CDR3 sequence (DNA): TGTGACAGCAGCCCGCAGATTCCCCTGGGGGGGCTGTTTTTT. This sequence encodes CDSSPQIPLGGLFF.

This clone has more than one count but fewer than ten. This chain links TRBV7-3 with TRBJ2-3; perhaps TRBD2 as D (5 bases). Germline V gives CDR1 SGHTA, CDR2 FQGTGA. Trimming shortened V by 5 bases and J by 1 base, and 7 bases separated the two germline ends. The CDR3 is 13 residues long. The CDR3 DNA sequence: TGTGCCAGCAGCGTACTAGGCACAGATACGCAGTATTTT. It specifies CASSVLGTDTQYF. Complete variable domain (other parts from reference TRBV7-3 and TRBJ2-3): GAGVSQTPSNKVTEKGKYVELRCDPISGHTALYWYRQSLGQGPEFLIYFQGTGAADDSGLPNDRFFAVRPEGSVSTLKIQRTERGDSAVYLCASSVLGTDTQYFGPGTRLTVL.

The chain carries TRBV9 and TRBJ1-4; D remains ambiguous. The CDR3 has 14 amino acids. The ends were cut back, 4 bases at V and 6 bases at J, with 13 bases in the middle. Germline values: CDR1 SGDLS, CDR2 YYNGEE. The CDR3 loop is CASSLRRRDEKLFF. CDR3 DNA: TGTGCCAGCAGCCTCAGGAGGCGGGATGAAAAACTGTTTTTT.

This chain joins TRBV14 and TRBJ2-1, with a weak D call TRBD2 (5 bases). Germline V lookup: CDR1 SGHDN, CDR2 FVKESK. The germline V and J ends were trimmed by 0 bases and 8 bases, with 11 bases remaining between them. The length of the CDR3 is 14 residues. The CDR3 spells CASSQDLAGYEQFF. The CDR3 DNA is TGTGCCAGCAGCCAAGATCTAGCTGGTTATGAGCAGTTCTTC. The complete variable domain, with remaining parts taken from reference TRBV14 and TRBJ2-1, reads EAGVTQFPSHSVIEKGQTVTLRCDPISGHDNLYWYRRVMGKEIKFLLHFVKESKQDESGMPNNRFLAERTGGTYSTLKVQPAELEDSGVYFCASSQDLAGYEQFFGPGTRLTVL.

The J gene is TRBJ1-6, the V gene TRBV5-1, with TRBD1 matching over 12 bases. The CDR3 covers 17 residues. Per the germline V gene, CDR1 is SGHRS and CDR2 is YFSETQ. V lost 4 bases and J lost 7; bases outside the gene matches: 9. CDR3 nucleotide sequence: TGCGCCAGCAGCCGCGAACCGGGACAGGGGGCGAATTCACCCCTCCACTTT. This translates into CASSREPGQGANSPLHF.

Only a few counts were recorded for this clone. The J gene is TRBJ1-2, the V gene TRBV2; the D gene is possibly TRBD1 (5 bases). From germline, CDR1 is SNHLY and CDR2 FYNNEI. The V end lost 0 bases, the J end lost 6 bases, and 11 bases lay between the germline ends. The CDR3 is 14 amino acids. CDR3 region: CASSEAQGHNGYTF. CDR3 DNA: TGTGCCAGCAGTGAAGCTCAGGGTCATAATGGCTACACCTTC.

This clone came up a few times. Other DNA sequences in the sample encode the same CDR3. The chain uses TRBV7-2 and TRBJ2-3; 10 nucleotides align to TRBD2. Per the germline V gene, CDR1 is SGHTA and CDR2 is FQGNSA. This CDR3 comprises 16 residues. V lost 2 bases and J lost 1; bases outside the gene matches: 3. In DNA, the CDR3 is TGTGCCAGCAGCTTATTAGCGGGAGGCGGCACAGATACGCAGTATTTT. This translates into CASSLLAGGGTDTQYF. Supplemented by reference TRBV7-2 and TRBJ2-3, the full variable domain reads GAGVSQSPSNKVTEKGKDVELRCDPISGHTALYWYRQSLGQGLEFLIYFQGNSAPDKSGLPSDRFSAERTGGSVSTLTIQRTQQEDSAVYLCASSLLAGGGTDTQYFGPGTRLTVL.

This clone was detected ten times or more. This sequence joins TRBV5-5 and TRBJ2-1, with 9 bases lining up with TRBD2. The CDR3 has 17 amino acids. Germline loops: CDR1 SGHKS, CDR2 YYEKEE (reference sequence). After removal of 1 base from V and 7 bases from J, the junction contained 12 bases not matched to a gene. CDR3 in amino acids: CASSLYSAAGGRNEQFF. As DNA, the CDR3 is TGTGCCAGCAGCTTGTATTCAGCTGCGGGGGGGCGGAATGAGCAGTTCTTC.

The V gene is TRBV7-7, the J gene TRBJ2-5, with D tentatively TRBD1 or TRBD2 (6 bases each). Germline CDR1 is SSHAT and CDR2 is FNYEAQ (reference sequence). The CDR3 spans 15 residues. Trimming left V 5 bases short and J 5 bases short, with 18 bases between. The CDR3 DNA sequence: TGTGCCAGCAGCGGACGAGGGGGGTTGAGGGAGACCCAGTACTTC. Translated: CASSGRGGLRETQYF.

This clone was found a few times. V is TRBV7-9 and J is TRBJ2-5, with D perhaps being TRBD1 or TRBD2 (5 bases each). The assigned J gene may be wrong: the sequence end matches TRBJ2-7 better. The CDR3 is 16 amino acids. Germline CDR1 SEHNR, CDR2 FQNEAQ (reference sequence). CDR3 loop: CASSLIGHGSSYEQYF. CDR3 DNA: TGTGCCAGCAGCTTAATCGGACATGGGAGCTCCTACGAGCAGTACTTC.

This clone was seen a few times. The same CDR3 can be traced to other DNA sequences in this sample. This chain joins TRBV18 and TRBJ2-7; tentative D call: TRBD1 (6 bases). The CDR3 has 14 residues. CDR1 is KGHSH and CDR2 is LQKENI in the germline V gene. Trimming left V 0 bases short and J 3 bases short, with 9 bases between. Here the CDR3 DNA reads TGTGCCAGCTCACCACCTACAGGGATCTACGAGCAGTACTTC. This gives the protein CASSPPTGIYEQYF.

The chain carries TRBV15 and TRBJ2-1, with 11 nucleotides matching TRBD2. The CDR3 runs 18 residues. CDR1 is LNHNV, CDR2 YYDKDF, per germline (reference sequence). Trimming removed 3 bases from V and 7 bases from J; junction bases left unmatched: 14. The chain's CDR3 is CATSRGPRTSGSKNEQFF. CDR3 sequence (DNA): TGTGCCACCAGCAGGGGCCCTCGAACTAGCGGGAGTAAGAATGAGCAGTTCTTC.

This clone was observed a single time. The rearrangement uses TRBV7-2 and TRBJ2-5; 7 nucleotides align to TRBD1. This CDR3 is 18 amino acids long. Germline-derived CDR1 and CDR2 are SGHTA and FQGNSA. V shed 2 bases and J 5 bases; nucleotides not matched to a gene: 17. The CDR3 region has the DNA TGTGCCAGCAGCTTAATTGCTTCCCGGCCAGGGGGACGGGAGACCCAGTACTTC. Protein sequence: CASSLIASRPGGRETQYF.

This clone was counted a few times. The chain has TRBV5-4 and TRBJ1-1, with 9 bases fitting TRBD1. The CDR3 spans 14 residues. V was clipped by 1 base and J by 7 bases; unmatched bases: 5. Germline-derived CDR1 and CDR2 are SGHNT and YYREEE (reference sequence). In DNA form, the CDR3 reads TGTGCCAGCAGCTTGCGCACAGGGGGCGGTGAAGCTTTCTTT. This codes for CASSLRTGGGEAFF.

In this sample, this clone turned up a few times. The chain recombines TRBV9 with TRBJ1-1; D perhaps matches TRBD1 (5 bases). The V and J ends lost 0 bases and 5 bases respectively, with 11 bases between them. This CDR3 is 14 amino acids long. The germline gives CDR1 SGDLS, CDR2 YYNGEE. The CDR3 here is CASSVAPRETEAFF. For the CDR3, the DNA is TGTGCCAGCAGCGTAGCCCCCAGGGAGACTGAAGCTTTCTTT. Drawing the rest from reference TRBV9 and TRBJ1-1, the complete variable domain is DSGVTQTPKHLITATGQRVTLRCSPRSGDLSVYWYQQSLDQGLQFLIQYYNGEERAKGNILERFSAQQFPDLHSELNLSSLELGDSALYFCASSVAPRETEAFFGQGTRLTVV.

This clone was seen more than once but under ten times. This chain connects TRBV15 to TRBJ2-1; tentative D call: TRBD2 (6 bases). Trimming stripped 0 bases from V and 0 bases from J, with 21 bases between. This CDR3 spans 20 amino acids. Germline V lookup: CDR1 LNHNV, CDR2 YYDKDF (reference sequence). The CDR3 DNA reads TGTGCCACCAGCAGAGATAGGTCGGGGAGCGGGTGGGCCTCCTACAATGAGCAGTTCTTC. It translates to CATSRDRSGSGWASYNEQFF.

The chain has TRBV4-3 and TRBJ2-3, with 7 bases matching TRBD2. Germline CDR1 LGHNA, CDR2 YSLEER. The CDR3 covers 15 residues. The ends lost 0 bases at V and 10 bases at J; junction bases unmatched: 10. The CDR3: CASSQEGTTGRAQYF. The CDR3 nucleotides are TGCGCCAGCAGCCAAGAAGGGACTACGGGCAGGGCGCAGTATTTT.

This clone was counted ten times or more. This chain's CDR3 is CASPSSGSRSGELFF. The CDR3 nucleotides read TGTGCCAGCCCCTCTAGCGGGAGTCGTTCGGGGGAGCTGTTTTTT. This chain joins TRBV7-2 and TRBJ2-2; TRBD2 aligns across 10 bases. The CDR3 runs 15 residues. Trimming cost V 8 bases and J 8 bases; bases outside gene matches: 11. Germline loops: CDR1 SGHTA, CDR2 FQGNSA.

The gene calls are TRBV7-9 and TRBJ2-3, with D perhaps TRBD2 (5 bases). CDR1 is SEHNR and CDR2 is FQNEAQ in the germline V gene (reference sequence). The CDR3 has 12 amino acids. V was clipped by 5 bases and J by 6 bases, with 9 bases between them. The CDR3 sequence: CASSPEGDTQYF. CDR3 sequence (DNA): TGTGCCAGCAGCCCCGAGGGCGATACGCAGTATTTT.

The chain recombines TRBV7-3 with TRBJ2-5, with TRBD1 identical over 11 bases. The CDR3 runs to 15 residues. Germline loops: CDR1 SGHTA, CDR2 FQGTGA. The V segment lost 5 bases and the J segment 5 bases; nucleotides outside the gene matches: 7. This chain's CDR3 is CASSERTGGWETQYF. CDR3 DNA sequence: TGTGCCAGCAGCGAACGGACAGGGGGCTGGGAGACCCAGTACTTC. Based on the CDR3 plus reference TRBV7-3 and TRBJ2-5, the full variable domain is GAGVSQTPSNKVTEKGKYVELRCDPISGHTALYWYRQSLGQGPEFLIYFQGTGAADDSGLPNDRFFAVRPEGSVSTLKIQRTERGDSAVYLCASSERTGGWETQYFGPGTRLLVL.

The gene calls are TRBV11-2 and TRBJ1-5; D not resolved. Trimming shortened V by 0 bases and J by 0 bases, and 21 bases separated the two germline ends. Germline lookup yields CDR1 SGHAT and CDR2 FQNNGV. The CDR3 covers 20 residues. The CDR3 DNA is TGTGCCAGCAGCTTAGATCTCCGAGCACAAATTACCCCTAGCAATCAGCCCCAGCATTTT. Translated: CASSLDLRAQITPSNQPQHF.

This chain uses TRBV7-8 with TRBJ1-5; 8 bases line up with TRBD1. CDR3 length: 14 amino acids. Germline V gene sequence: CDR1 SGHVS, CDR2 FQNEAQ. The V and J ends lost 6 bases and 3 bases, in that order; junction bases with no gene match: 4. This chain's CDR3 is CASRRGQDNQPQHF. The CDR3 nucleotides are TGTGCCAGCAGACGGGGACAGGACAATCAGCCCCAGCATTTT.

V usage is TRBV6-1 and J usage is TRBJ1-2; a weak D match, TRBD1 (5 bases). The CDR3 spans 12 residues. Trimming shortened V by 8 bases and J by 8 bases, and 15 bases separated the two germline ends. CDR1 is MNHNS, CDR2 SASEGT, per germline. CDR3 residues: CASQDKATGYTF. The DNA for the CDR3 is TGTGCCAGCCAGGACAAGGCTACAGGCTACACCTTC.

This chain joins TRBV5-6 and TRBJ1-1; 8 positions agree with TRBD1. The V gene end was trimmed by 2 bases and the J gene end by 0 bases; junction bases not matched to a gene: 3. The CDR3 consists of 15 residues. Germline CDR1 and CDR2: SGHDT and YYEEEE. CDR3 residues: CASSLDRGLNTEAFF. The CDR3 coding sequence is TGTGCCAGCAGCTTAGACAGGGGCCTGAACACTGAAGCTTTCTTT. Together with reference TRBV5-6 and TRBJ1-1, the CDR3 gives the full variable domain: DAGVTQSPTHLIKTRGQQVTLRCSPKSGHDTVSWYQQALGQGPQFIFQYYEEEERQRGNFPDRFSGHQFPNYSSELNVNALLLGDSALYLCASSLDRGLNTEAFFGQGTRLTVV.

This clone showed up just a few times. The chain links TRBV30 to TRBJ1-5; maybe TRBD1 (5 bases). CDR1 and CDR2 (germline): GTSNPN, SVGIG (reference sequence). V lost 1 base and J lost 9, with 16 bases in between. The CDR3 is 14 residues long. The DNA for the CDR3 is TGTGCCTGGAGTGCCGGGGCCTCTGAGGGGCCCCAGCATTTT. Protein: CAWSAGASEGPQHF.

This clone was seen more than once but under ten times. The V and J genes are TRBV5-1 and TRBJ1-1, with a tentative D call TRBD1 (5 bases). CDR3 length equals 15 residues. V was cut by 0 bases and J by 4 bases, with 13 bases left in between. Germline lookup yields CDR1 SGHRS and CDR2 YFSETQ. The CDR3 sequence is CASSLGAGFSTEAFF. The DNA for the CDR3 is TGCGCCAGCAGCTTGGGGGCAGGGTTTAGCACTGAAGCTTTCTTT. Variable domain in full (rest from reference TRBV5-1 and TRBJ1-1): KAGVTQTPRYLIKTRGQQVTLSCSPISGHRSVSWYQQTPGQGLQFLFEYFSETQRNKGNFPGRFSGRQFSNSRSEMNVSTLELGDSALYLCASSLGAGFSTEAFFGQGTRLTVV.

This clone was found a few times. The chain combines TRBV28 with TRBJ1-2; a possible D gene is TRBD1 (6 bases). This CDR3 spans 12 amino acids. Between the trimmed V and J ends, which lost 6 bases and 6 bases, there was a span of 11 bases. Germline V gives CDR1 MDHEN, CDR2 SYDVKM. CDR3: CASSYEGDGYTF. CDR3 DNA sequence: TGTGCCAGCAGCTATGAGGGGGATGGCTACACCTTC.

This clone turned up a few times. V and J are TRBV6-5 and TRBJ1-1, with D maybe TRBD1 (5 bases). The CDR3 sequence is 15 residues long. The V end lost 5 bases, the J end lost 0 bases, and 13 bases lay between the germline ends. From germline, CDR1 is MNHEY and CDR2 SVGAGI. CDR3: CASSGSGTVNTEAFF. Here the CDR3 DNA reads TGTGCCAGCAGTGGTTCCGGGACGGTGAACACTGAAGCTTTCTTT.

The chain combines TRBV15 with TRBJ2-5, with D perhaps TRBD2 (5 bases). Trimming pared 5 bases from V and 4 bases from J, leaving 17 bases between. CDR1 LNHNV and CDR2 YYDKDF come from the germline V gene (reference sequence). The CDR3 extends over 15 amino acids. CDR3 sequence reads: CATSRRGRVVETQYF. In DNA form, the CDR3 reads TGTGCCACCAGCCGCAGAGGGAGAGTAGTAGAGACCCAGTACTTC. The whole variable domain, filled in from reference TRBV15 and TRBJ2-5, reads DAMVIQNPRYQVTQFGKPVTLSCSQTLNHNVMYWYQQKSSQAPKLLFHYYDKDFNNEADTPDNFQSRRPNTSFCFLDIRSPGLGDTAMYLCATSRRGRVVETQYFGPGTRLLVL.

CDR3 in amino acids: CASSYDRGSYEQYF. CDR3 sequence (DNA): TGCGCCAGCAGCTACGACAGGGGTAGCTACGAGCAGTACTTC. The chain has TRBV5-1 and TRBJ2-7, with 8 bases matching TRBD1. CDR3 length: 14 amino acids. V dropped 3 bases and J dropped 3; count of bases not matched to a gene: 5. The germline gives CDR1 SGHRS, CDR2 YFSETQ.